These T cell receptor beta chains were read from a single sample in a study of shared clonotypes between healthy human individuals. TCRdb's copy holds only in-frame clones and misses some; the assay was immunoSEQ multiplex PCR. Of 2 million to 2.5 million clones in the sample, roughly 93% were seen once. Sequences were obtained from naive CD4+ T cells from PBMCs. All receptors come from a man between 18 and 29 years old in good health. Some clones in this sample may be carry-over from other donors' samples. The CDR3 runs from the conserved cysteine through the conserved F or W. Each record gives: D gene, V gene, J gene, clone size, CDR3 protein, CDR3 DNA. D genes are given only for firm matches. A row's size may be missing; if present it is once, few, many or a size class.

D gene: NA
V gene: TRBV11-2
J gene: TRBJ2-7
clone size: NA
CDR3 protein: CASSSRTDSYEQYF
CDR3 DNA: TGTGCCAGCAGCTCTCGGACGGACTCCTACGAGCAGTACTTC

D gene: NA
V gene: TRBV15
J gene: TRBJ2-7
clone size: NA
CDR3 protein: CATSQGRGYYEQYF
CDR3 DNA: TGTGCCACCTCCCAGGGGCGGGGGTACTACGAGCAGTACTTC

D gene: NA
V gene: TRBV11-2
J gene: TRBJ2-7
clone size: NA
CDR3 protein: CASSLIFGSYEQYF
CDR3 DNA: TGTGCCAGCAGCCTCATCTTCGGCTCCTACGAGCAGTACTTC

D gene: NA
V gene: TRBV21-1
J gene: TRBJ2-7
clone size: once
CDR3 protein: CASSSSLTPGSYEQYF
CDR3 DNA: TGTGCCAGCAGCAGCAGTCTTACTCCAGGCTCCTACGAGCAGTACTTC

D gene: NA
V gene: TRBV7-9
J gene: TRBJ1-1
clone size: once
CDR3 protein: CASSLALGTGPEAFF
CDR3 DNA: TGTGCCAGCAGCTTAGCGTTGGGTACAGGCCCCGAAGCTTTCTTT

D gene: TRBD1
V gene: TRBV29-1
J gene: TRBJ1-1
clone size: NA
CDR3 protein: CSVQGGGNTEAFF
CDR3 DNA: TGCAGCGTTCAGGGGGGTGGGAACACTGAAGCTTTCTTT

D gene: NA
V gene: TRBV6-5
J gene: TRBJ1-1
clone size: NA
CDR3 protein: CASSLIGGNTEAFF
CDR3 DNA: TGTGCCAGCAGTCTTATCGGGGGGAACACTGAAGCTTTCTTT

D gene: TRBD1
V gene: TRBV7-9
J gene: TRBJ2-7
clone size: once
CDR3 protein: CASSLGQGRPSSYEQYF
CDR3 DNA: TGTGCCAGCAGCTTAGGACAGGGCCGGCCTAGCTCCTACGAGCAGTACTTC

D gene: NA
V gene: TRBV5-4
J gene: TRBJ1-1
clone size: few
CDR3 protein: CASSLNENTEAFF
CDR3 DNA: TGTGCCAGCAGCTTAAACGAGAACACTGAAGCTTTCTTT

D gene: NA
V gene: TRBV6-6
J gene: TRBJ1-3
clone size: few
CDR3 protein: CASSFPSTGSGNTIYF
CDR3 DNA: TGTGCCAGCAGTTTTCCCTCGACAGGCTCTGGAAACACCATATATTTT

D gene: NA
V gene: TRBV14
J gene: TRBJ2-5
clone size: NA
CDR3 protein: CASSQVQGPQETQYF
CDR3 DNA: TGTGCCAGCAGCCAAGTCCAGGGACCCCAAGAGACCCAGTACTTC

D gene: TRBD2
V gene: TRBV7-2
J gene: TRBJ2-1
clone size: NA
CDR3 protein: CASSFREGATYNEQFF
CDR3 DNA: TGTGCCAGCAGCTTTCGGGAGGGAGCGACTTACAATGAGCAGTTCTTC

D gene: NA
V gene: TRBV2
J gene: TRBJ2-7
clone size: NA
CDR3 protein: CASSEAGAQYF
CDR3 DNA: TGTGCCAGCAGTGAGGCGGGCGCGCAGTACTTC

D gene: NA
V gene: TRBV9
J gene: TRBJ2-1
clone size: NA
CDR3 protein: CASGTYNEQFF
CDR3 DNA: TGTGCCAGCGGGACCTACAATGAGCAGTTCTTC

D gene: NA
V gene: TRBV11-2
J gene: TRBJ2-7
clone size: NA
CDR3 protein: CASSLISIGIYEQYF
CDR3 DNA: TGTGCCAGCAGCTTAATCTCTATAGGGATCTACGAGCAGTACTTC

D gene: NA
V gene: TRBV19
J gene: TRBJ2-7
clone size: NA
CDR3 protein: CASSRGLATYEQYF
CDR3 DNA: TGTGCCAGTAGTCGGGGACTGGCAACCTACGAGCAGTACTTC

D gene: NA
V gene: TRBV5-4
J gene: TRBJ2-1
clone size: NA
CDR3 protein: CASSLSGFRANEQFF
CDR3 DNA: TGTGCCAGCAGCCTATCGGGATTCAGGGCCAATGAGCAGTTCTTC

D gene: NA
V gene: TRBV6-1
J gene: TRBJ1-5
clone size: once
CDR3 protein: CASSSGAPRQPQHF
CDR3 DNA: TGTGCCAGCAGCTCCGGGGCCCCGAGGCAGCCCCAGCATTTT

D gene: NA
V gene: TRBV28
J gene: TRBJ1-6
clone size: NA
CDR3 protein: CATKSSYNSPLHF
CDR3 DNA: TGTGCCACCAAGAGCTCCTATAATTCACCCCTCCACTTT

D gene: NA
V gene: TRBV28
J gene: TRBJ2-3
clone size: NA
CDR3 protein: CASSSFNPGRKSTDTQYF
CDR3 DNA: TGTGCCAGCAGCTCGTTTAACCCCGGGAGAAAGAGCACAGATACGCAGTATTTT

D gene: NA
V gene: TRBV2
J gene: TRBJ2-1
clone size: NA
CDR3 protein: CASSEAQDGRWSNEQFF
CDR3 DNA: TGTGCCAGCAGTGAAGCGCAGGACGGGCGATGGAGCAATGAGCAGTTCTTC

D gene: NA
V gene: TRBV18
J gene: TRBJ2-1
clone size: once
CDR3 protein: CASSLSWGEYNEQFF
CDR3 DNA: TGTGCCAGCTCACTTAGTTGGGGGGAATACAATGAGCAGTTCTTC

D gene: TRBD1
V gene: TRBV5-1
J gene: TRBJ2-1
clone size: NA
CDR3 protein: CASSTGDHGLEQFF
CDR3 DNA: TGCGCCAGCAGCACAGGGGACCACGGGCTTGAGCAGTTCTTC

D gene: NA
V gene: TRBV5-6
J gene: TRBJ2-5
clone size: NA
CDR3 protein: CASSFSAGAHVPETQYF
CDR3 DNA: TGTGCCAGCAGCTTTTCGGCGGGGGCCCACGTTCCAGAGACCCAGTACTTC

D gene: NA
V gene: TRBV2
J gene: TRBJ2-1
clone size: NA
CDR3 protein: CASMGLGGNEQFF
CDR3 DNA: TGTGCCAGCATGGGGTTGGGTGGGAATGAGCAGTTCTTC

D gene: NA
V gene: TRBV5-4
J gene: TRBJ2-5
clone size: NA
CDR3 protein: CASSLGGSETQYF
CDR3 DNA: TGTGCCAGCAGCTTGGGGGGCTCGGAGACCCAGTACTTC

D gene: NA
V gene: TRBV28
J gene: TRBJ1-2
clone size: NA
CDR3 protein: CASSFLDNYGYTF
CDR3 DNA: TGTGCCAGCAGTTTCCTCGACAACTATGGCTACACCTTC

D gene: TRBD2
V gene: TRBV5-1
J gene: TRBJ2-7
clone size: NA
CDR3 protein: CASSTGLAGGWAYEQYF
CDR3 DNA: TGCGCCAGCAGCACGGGACTAGCGGGAGGTTGGGCCTACGAGCAGTACTTC

D gene: NA
V gene: TRBV5-1
J gene: TRBJ2-3
clone size: NA
CDR3 protein: CASSLGAMAGTDTQYF
CDR3 DNA: TGCGCCAGCAGCCTGGGGGCAATGGCGGGCACAGATACGCAGTATTTT

D gene: NA
V gene: TRBV2
J gene: TRBJ2-1
clone size: NA
CDR3 protein: CASMVGYYNEQFF
CDR3 DNA: TGTGCCAGCATGGTGGGCTACTACAATGAGCAGTTCTTC

D gene: NA
V gene: TRBV9
J gene: TRBJ2-3
clone size: NA
CDR3 protein: CASSVVHGTDTQYF
CDR3 DNA: TGTGCCAGCAGCGTAGTTCATGGCACAGATACGCAGTATTTT

D gene: NA
V gene: TRBV30
J gene: TRBJ2-7
clone size: NA
CDR3 protein: CAWSPRPAEQYF
CDR3 DNA: TGTGCCTGGAGTCCACGGCCTGCCGAGCAGTACTTC

D gene: NA
V gene: TRBV28
J gene: TRBJ1-1
clone size: few
CDR3 protein: CASSFGGSANTEAFF
CDR3 DNA: TGTGCCAGCAGTTTTGGCGGGTCTGCGAACACTGAAGCTTTCTTT

D gene: TRBD2
V gene: TRBV9
J gene: TRBJ2-7
clone size: NA
CDR3 protein: CASSAAASGRQYF
CDR3 DNA: TGTGCCAGCAGCGCGGCGGCTAGCGGGAGACAGTACTTC

D gene: NA
V gene: TRBV28
J gene: TRBJ1-2
clone size: NA
CDR3 protein: CASSFSRWARRDGYTF
CDR3 DNA: TGTGCCAGCAGTTTTAGTCGGTGGGCGAGAAGGGATGGCTACACCTTC

D gene: NA
V gene: TRBV4-1
J gene: TRBJ1-5
clone size: few
CDR3 protein: CASSQDQGTVDQPQHF
CDR3 DNA: TGCGCCAGCAGCCAAGATCAGGGCACGGTGGATCAGCCCCAGCATTTT

D gene: TRBD1
V gene: TRBV7-9
J gene: TRBJ1-5
clone size: NA
CDR3 protein: CASSFAGTGDLNQPQHF
CDR3 DNA: TGTGCCAGCAGCTTCGCCGGGACAGGGGATCTAAATCAGCCCCAGCATTTT

D gene: TRBD2
V gene: TRBV7-3
J gene: TRBJ2-7
clone size: NA
CDR3 protein: CASSLGLVPSHEQYF
CDR3 DNA: TGTGCCAGCAGCTTAGGACTAGTCCCTTCCCACGAGCAGTACTTC

D gene: NA
V gene: TRBV4-3
J gene: TRBJ1-1
clone size: NA
CDR3 protein: CASSQDQRTGGNTEAFF
CDR3 DNA: TGCGCCAGCAGCCAAGATCAGCGGACCGGGGGGAACACTGAAGCTTTCTTT

D gene: TRBD2
V gene: TRBV5-1
J gene: TRBJ2-1
clone size: NA
CDR3 protein: CASSQREGRNEQFF
CDR3 DNA: TGCGCCAGCAGTCAGCGGGAGGGCCGCAATGAGCAGTTCTTC

D gene: NA
V gene: TRBV14
J gene: TRBJ2-3
clone size: NA
CDR3 protein: CASSHSPGTGSTDTQYF
CDR3 DNA: TGTGCCAGCAGCCATTCCCCGGGCACAGGAAGCACAGATACGCAGTATTTT

D gene: NA
V gene: TRBV11-1
J gene: TRBJ2-2
clone size: NA
CDR3 protein: CASSPAQGNTGELFF
CDR3 DNA: TGTGCCAGCAGCCCGGCGCAGGGGAACACCGGGGAGCTGTTTTTT

D gene: NA
V gene: TRBV4-2
J gene: TRBJ2-1
clone size: NA
CDR3 protein: CASSQDWSSYNEQFF
CDR3 DNA: TGTGCCAGCAGCCAGGACTGGAGCTCCTACAATGAGCAGTTCTTC

D gene: NA
V gene: TRBV6-5
J gene: TRBJ1-1
clone size: NA
CDR3 protein: CASRYGQHTEAFF
CDR3 DNA: TGTGCCAGCAGATATGGACAGCACACTGAAGCTTTCTTT

D gene: NA
V gene: TRBV19
J gene: TRBJ1-4
clone size: NA
CDR3 protein: CASKGRATTTNEKLFF
CDR3 DNA: TGTGCCAGTAAGGGCAGGGCTACGACAACTAATGAAAAACTGTTTTTT

D gene: NA
V gene: TRBV7-6
J gene: TRBJ1-4
clone size: NA
CDR3 protein: CASSSLQPSNEKLFF
CDR3 DNA: TGTGCCAGCAGCTCATTACAGCCATCGAATGAAAAACTGTTTTTT

D gene: TRBD1
V gene: TRBV5-1
J gene: TRBJ2-3
clone size: NA
CDR3 protein: CASSPGQGMGYTQYF
CDR3 DNA: TGCGCCAGCAGCCCCGGACAGGGAATGGGTTATACGCAGTATTTT

D gene: NA
V gene: TRBV25-1
J gene: TRBJ2-3
clone size: NA
CDR3 protein: CASSVGITDTQYF
CDR3 DNA: TGTGCCAGCAGTGTCGGAATCACAGATACGCAGTATTTT

D gene: NA
V gene: TRBV5-1
J gene: TRBJ2-5
clone size: NA
CDR3 protein: CASSLRDPGETQYF
CDR3 DNA: TGCGCCAGCAGCTTGCGGGACCCGGGGGAGACCCAGTACTTC

D gene: NA
V gene: TRBV2
J gene: TRBJ1-2
clone size: once
CDR3 protein: CASSAWQGGYTF
CDR3 DNA: TGTGCCAGCAGTGCCTGGCAAGGTGGCTACACCTTC

D gene: NA
V gene: TRBV9
J gene: TRBJ2-2
clone size: NA
CDR3 protein: CASSDRQNTGELFF
CDR3 DNA: TGTGCCAGCAGCGACCGACAGAACACCGGGGAGCTGTTTTTT

D gene: NA
V gene: TRBV6-1
J gene: TRBJ1-1
clone size: NA
CDR3 protein: CASRLLANTEAFF
CDR3 DNA: TGTGCCTCCCGTCTTTTGGCGAACACTGAAGCTTTCTTT

D gene: NA
V gene: TRBV9
J gene: TRBJ2-5
clone size: NA
CDR3 protein: CASSVSPVPQETQYF
CDR3 DNA: TGTGCCAGCAGCGTGAGTCCGGTCCCTCAAGAGACCCAGTACTTC

D gene: TRBD2
V gene: TRBV14
J gene: TRBJ2-3
clone size: NA
CDR3 protein: CASSQYLGLAGVGTDTQYF
CDR3 DNA: TGTGCCAGCAGCCAGTACCTCGGACTAGCGGGAGTTGGGACAGATACGCAGTATTTT

D gene: TRBD2
V gene: TRBV28
J gene: TRBJ2-5
clone size: NA
CDR3 protein: CAITGSGRETQYF
CDR3 DNA: TGTGCCATCACGGGTAGCGGGAGGGAGACCCAGTACTTC

D gene: TRBD2
V gene: TRBV18
J gene: TRBJ2-5
clone size: NA
CDR3 protein: CASSPGLAGETQYF
CDR3 DNA: TGTGCCAGCTCACCCGGACTAGCGGGAGAGACCCAGTACTTC